One sample yielded the 14 T cell receptor beta chains listed below, sequenced in a study of T cell repertoires in cytomegalovirus infection. No cognate antigen is known for these TCRs. TCRdb passed the reads through MiXCR, listing each CDR3 protein once. The table shows about a million distinct CDR3 sequences, with about a third occurring only once. This material consisted of cultured CD8+ T cells from PBMCs, taken from culture after CMV antigen stimulation. The receptors here all came from a human donor in good health (CMV status not recorded). Some clones in this sample may be carry-over from other donors' samples.

This chain joins TRBV6-5 and TRBJ2-5; D gene unclear. From germline, CDR1 is MNHEY and CDR2 SVGAGI. This CDR3 region has 15 residues. Trimming cost V 2 bases and J 3 bases, with 13 bases left between them. The CDR3, as DNA: TGTGCCAGCAGTTACGCAGCCCCTGGGGAAGAGACCCAGTACTTC. This codes for CASSYAAPGEETQYF.

This clonotype occurred many times. The chain links TRBV12-3 or TRBV12-4 to TRBJ1-2; D is perhaps TRBD1 (5 bases). Trimming stripped 1 base from V and 12 bases from J, with 12 bases between. The CDR3 is made up of 12 amino acids. This CDR3 reads CASSLGGAGNTF. For the CDR3, the DNA is TGTGCCAGCAGTTTAGGAGGGGCGGGAAACACCTTC.

The chain is built from TRBV7-6 and TRBJ2-4; D may correspond to TRBD1 or TRBD2 (6 bases each). With 5 bases removed from V and 11 bases from J, the gap between germline ends came to 13 bases. The CDR3 spans 12 residues. Germline V gives CDR1 SGHVS, CDR2 FNYEAQ. This CDR3 is CASSPPRGLQYF. In nucleotides, the CDR3 is TGTGCCAGCAGCCCCCCCCGGGGGCTTCAGTACTTC.

This clonotype came up a few times. The V and J genes are TRBV6-5 and TRBJ1-4, with D possibly being TRBD1 (6 bases). Deletions cut 4 bases from V and 7 bases from J, with 19 bases between. The CDR3 sequence is 16 residues long. CDR1 and CDR2 (germline): MNHEY, SVGAGI. DNA for the CDR3: TGTGCCAGCAGTTCCCTCTGGGGGGGCGCGAGTGAAAAACTGTTTTTT. It codes for CASSSLWGGASEKLFF.

There are a few counts of this clonotype. The chain is built from TRBV6-6 and TRBJ1-1; no firm D call. There are 13 residues in the CDR3. V was clipped by 10 bases and J by 0 bases, with 12 bases between them. The germline gives CDR1 MNHNY, CDR2 SVGAGI (reference sequence). DNA for the CDR3: TGTGCCAACAGCCCCGGGGTGAACACTGAAGCTTTCTTT. Protein product: CANSPGVNTEAFF.

This clonotype showed up just a few times. The rearrangement links TRBV27 to TRBJ1-2; D uncertain. This CDR3 has 15 residues. Germline V gives CDR1 MNHEY, CDR2 SMNVEV (reference sequence). V was pared by 6 bases and J by 4 bases, with 18 bases between. CDR3 residues: CASSEDTHARYGYTF. DNA of the CDR3: TGTGCCAGCAGCGAAGACACCCACGCGCGCTATGGCTACACCTTC.

This chain joins TRBV9 and TRBJ2-1; D unresolved. This CDR3 has 17 amino acids. The V end lost 0 bases, the J end lost 0 bases, and 13 bases lay between the germline ends. Germline V CDR1 and CDR2: SGDLS, YYNGEE. The CDR3 here is CASSVAVAAVSYNEQFF. For the CDR3, the DNA is TGTGCCAGCAGCGTAGCGGTAGCCGCGGTCTCCTACAATGAGCAGTTCTTC.

The chain links TRBV7-6 to TRBJ1-6, with a possible D match to TRBD1 (5 bases). V lost 5 bases, J lost 5 bases, and 19 bases lay in between. Looked up from germline, CDR1 is SGHVS and CDR2 is FNYEAQ. The CDR3 covers 17 residues. CDR3 in amino acids: CASSQGPPSRNNSPLHF. The DNA of the CDR3 is TGTGCCAGCAGCCAGGGTCCCCCCTCGAGGAATAATTCACCCCTCCACTTT. The entire variable domain, with the rest obtained from reference TRBV7-6 and TRBJ1-6, is as follows: GAGVSQSPRYKVTKRGQDVALRCDPISGHVSLYWYRQALGQGPEFLTYFNYEAQQDKSGLPNDRFSAERPEGSISTLTIQRTEQRDSAMYRCASSQGPPSRNNSPLHFGNGTRLTVT.

This clonotype was observed a handful of times. The rearrangement uses TRBV2 and TRBJ1-2; 8 bases are a match to TRBD1. V gave up 1 base and J gave up 6 bases; unmatched junction bases: 13. CDR3 length equals 17 residues. Per germline, CDR1 SNHLY and CDR2 FYNNEI. The CDR3 reads CASSEEVQGAIGNGYTF. Written as DNA, the CDR3 is TGTGCCAGCAGTGAAGAGGTTCAGGGGGCGATCGGTAATGGCTACACCTTC.

The chain is built from TRBV7-9 and TRBJ2-5; 8 bases fit TRBD1. CDR3 size: 14 residues. Germline loops: CDR1 SEHNR, CDR2 FQNEAQ (reference sequence). V gave up 4 bases and J gave up 5 bases; unmatched junction bases: 6. CDR3 DNA: TGTGCCAGCAGCTCGCGGACAGGGTGGGAGACCCAGTACTTC. This translates into CASSSRTGWETQYF.

Worth noting for this clonotype: A junction boundary mismatches the germline segment, possibly from a read error. The chain recombines TRBV6-5 with TRBJ1-4; no definite D call. CDR1 is MNHEY and CDR2 is SVGAGI in the germline V gene. The CDR3 is 14 amino acids. Here the CDR3 DNA reads TGTGTCAGCAGTTACTCCTCGATTGGCGGTAAACTGTTTTTT. This sequence encodes CVSSYSSIGGKLFF.

The chain employs TRBV10-3 and TRBJ1-1; 12 nucleotides line up with TRBD1. V lost 0 bases, J lost 3 bases, and 2 bases stayed unmatched. The germline V gene has CDR1 ENHRY and CDR2 SYGVKD. CDR3 length: 16 residues. CDR3 sequence (DNA): TGTGCCATCAGTGAGTCGGGACAGGGGGCTTACACTGAAGCTTTCTTT. Protein sequence: CAISESGQGAYTEAFF.

The sample holds a few counts of this clonotype. The V and J genes are TRBV24-1 and TRBJ1-5; D remains unclear. V was pared by 5 bases and J by 5 bases, with 6 bases between. The V gene's germline CDR1 is KGHDR and CDR2 SFDVKD. This CDR3 contains 12 residues. The DNA for the CDR3 is TGTGCCACCAGTGTGAGGGATCAGCCCCAGCATTTT. The encoded protein is CATSVRDQPQHF.

On this clonotype itself: Sequence at one end of the junction differs from germline and may be a read error. The chain has TRBV4-1 and TRBJ2-2, with TRBD1 matching 9 bases. The germline V gene encodes CDR1 MGHRA and CDR2 YSYEKL. The CDR3 contains 17 residues. CDR3 nucleotide sequence: TGTGCCAGCAGCCAAGAAAGGGGACAGGGTGGCACCGGGGAGCTGTTTTTT. Its translation is CASSQERGQGGTGELFF.